This is a list of T cell receptor beta chains from one sample in a study of beta chain features in type 1 diabetes. Repertoires were generated with immunoSEQ multiplex PCR, while TCRdb's copy carries only in-frame clones and drops some. The sample records roughly 290,000 clones, roughly 8% being singletons. Sequencing was carried out using central memory CD4+ T cells from blood. The source is a woman between 18 and 29 years old in good health. Each CDR3 is given with its conserved first and last residue. The order of the fields is J gene, D gene, CDR3 length, V gene, clone size, CDR3 protein, CDR3 DNA. The D gene is left open where the match is weak. Rows may omit the clone size; those that give it use once, few, many or a size class.

TRBJ2-1 | - | 13 | TRBV5-1 | - | CASSSNAVGEQFF | TGCGCCAGCAGCTCAAATGCAGTGGGGGAGCAGTTCTTC
TRBJ2-5 | TRBD2 | 15 | TRBV11-2 | - | CASSRRDSGGETQYF | TGTGCCAGCAGCCGCCGAGACAGCGGGGGAGAGACCCAGTACTTC
TRBJ1-3 | - | 15 | TRBV27 | - | CASRVTGSGGNTIYF | TGTGCCAGCAGAGTAACAGGGTCGGGAGGAAACACCATATATTTT
TRBJ2-3 | - | 13 | TRBV4-2 | many | CASSHDPGYTQYF | TGTGCCAGCAGCCACGACCCGGGCTATACGCAGTATTTT
TRBJ2-7 | - | 12 | TRBV29-1 | - | CSVRRAGYEQYF | TGCAGCGTTCGGAGAGCGGGCTACGAGCAGTACTTC
TRBJ2-7 | TRBD1 | 14 | TRBV2 | - | CASSGQGILVEQYF | TGTGCCAGCAGTGGACAGGGCATTTTAGTGGAGCAGTACTTC
TRBJ1-2 | - | 13 | TRBV11-2 | - | CASSWRVDYGYTF | TGTGCCAGCAGCTGGAGGGTGGACTATGGCTACACCTTC
TRBJ2-3 | - | 15 | TRBV5-4 | few | CASSLGEAAGDTQYF | TGTGCCAGCAGCTTAGGGGAGGCAGCGGGAGATACGCAGTATTTT
TRBJ2-7 | - | 13 | TRBV5-1 | - | CASSSLMGYEQYF | TGCGCCAGCAGCTCTCTGATGGGGTACGAGCAGTACTTC
TRBJ2-4 | TRBD1 | 16 | TRBV2 | few | CASSEDRGPAKNIQYF | TGTGCCAGCAGTGAGGACAGGGGGCCAGCCAAAAACATTCAGTACTTC
TRBJ2-5 | TRBD1 | 16 | TRBV4-3 | - | CASSQAWTGVQETQYF | TGCGCCAGCAGCCAAGCATGGACAGGGGTGCAAGAGACCCAGTACTTC
TRBJ1-1 | TRBD1 | 16 | TRBV5-1 | few | CASSPDTDRVWTEAFF | TGCGCCAGCAGCCCGGATACGGACAGGGTTTGGACTGAAGCTTTCTTT
TRBJ2-5 | TRBD2 | 17 | TRBV7-8 | few | CASSPRRASGGKETQYF | TGTGCCAGCAGCCCACGACGGGCTAGCGGGGGAAAAGAGACCCAGTACTTC
TRBJ2-7 | - | 14 | TRBV5-6 | - | CASTTTAGRYEQYF | TGTGCCAGCACCACCACAGCGGGCCGCTACGAGCAGTACTTC
TRBJ1-2 | - | 14 | TRBV2 | few | CASSVRSNIYGYTF | TGTGCCAGCAGTGTGAGAAGCAATATCTATGGCTACACCTTC
TRBJ1-5 | - | 13 | TRBV7-2 | few | CASSLVFEQPQHF | TGTGCCAGCAGCTTAGTATTTGAGCAGCCCCAGCATTTT
TRBJ2-1 | - | 17 | TRBV7-9 | few | CASSLGGGGVNMNEQFF | TGTGCCAGCAGCTTAGGAGGTGGGGGAGTTAACATGAATGAGCAGTTCTTC
TRBJ2-2 | - | 15 | TRBV4-3 | many | CASSRMATNTGELFF | TGCGCCAGCAGCCGCATGGCCACGAACACCGGGGAGCTGTTTTTT
TRBJ2-7 | TRBD1 | 17 | TRBV9 | - | CASSARSGTGGFGEQYF | TGTGCCAGCAGCGCCAGATCCGGGACAGGGGGCTTCGGCGAGCAGTACTTC
TRBJ1-4 | - | 14 | TRBV28 | many | CASSLDMRIEKLFF | TGTGCCAGCAGCTTGGACATGCGGATTGAAAAACTGTTTTTT
TRBJ1-3 | - | 15 | TRBV6-5 | few | CASSYRDPNGDTIYF | TGTGCCAGCAGTTACCGGGACCCCAATGGGGACACCATATATTTT
TRBJ2-1 | TRBD1 | 18 | TRBV7-8 | few | CASTTYGTGDSSYNEQFF | TGTGCCAGCACCACCTATGGGACAGGGGACAGCTCCTACAATGAGCAGTTCTTC
TRBJ2-3 | - | 11 | TRBV20-1 | - | CSAYYTDTQYF | TGCAGTGCCTACTACACAGATACGCAGTATTTT
TRBJ2-1 | TRBD2 | 15 | TRBV15 | many | CATSRPTSGSAQQFF | TGTGCCACCAGCAGACCGACTAGCGGCTCCGCTCAGCAGTTCTTC
TRBJ2-5 | - | 14 | TRBV5-4 | few | CASSMGHQPETQYF | TGTGCCAGCAGCATGGGACACCAGCCCGAGACCCAGTACTTC
TRBJ2-5 | - | 14 | TRBV18 | - | CASSPPTRQETQYF | TGTGCCAGCTCACCACCGACACGACAAGAGACCCAGTACTTC
TRBJ2-5 | TRBD1 | 17 | TRBV7-8 | few | CASSTSGATGGQETQYF | TGTGCCAGCAGCACCTCGGGAGCGACAGGGGGCCAAGAGACCCAGTACTTC
TRBJ2-1 | - | 13 | TRBV7-3 | - | CASSSSGGGEQFF | TGTGCCAGCAGCTCTAGCGGAGGGGGTGAGCAGTTCTTC
TRBJ1-6 | TRBD1 | 15 | TRBV10-3 | - | CAISAGTAYNSPLHF | TGTGCCATCAGTGCCGGGACAGCGTATAATTCACCCCTCCACTTT
TRBJ1-4 | - | 11 | TRBV30 | few | CAWSWGGQLFF | TGTGCCTGGAGTTGGGGGGGGCAACTGTTTTTT
TRBJ1-5 | - | 11 | TRBV9 | few | CASSVKLAQHF | TGTGCCAGCAGCGTAAAACTGGCCCAGCATTTT
TRBJ1-1 | TRBD1 | 16 | TRBV7-9 | few | CASSLQGQGMNTEAFF | TGTGCCAGCAGCCTACAGGGACAGGGGATGAACACTGAAGCTTTCTTT
TRBJ2-2 | TRBD1 | 13 | TRBV10-3 | few | CAIRGQTTGELFF | TGTGCCATCAGGGGACAGACCACCGGGGAGCTGTTTTTT
TRBJ1-6 | - | 14 | TRBV11-3 | - | CASSLAPKNSPLHF | TGTGCCAGCAGCTTAGCGCCCAAGAATTCACCCCTCCACTTT
TRBJ1-1 | - | 13 | TRBV10-3 | - | CAAGREKDTEAFF | TGTGCAGCCGGCAGGGAGAAGGACACTGAAGCTTTCTTT
TRBJ2-3 | - | 15 | TRBV5-1 | few | CASSSEQGSTDTQYF | TGCGCCAGCAGCTCAGAACAGGGTAGCACAGATACGCAGTATTTT
TRBJ1-1 | - | 15 | TRBV5-1 | - | CASSLEDIRGARAFF | TGCGCCAGCAGCTTGGAGGACATAAGAGGGGCTCGGGCTTTCTTT
TRBJ2-2 | - | 14 | TRBV7-2 | - | CASSSPYGSGELFF | TGTGCCAGCAGCTCCCCCTATGGGTCCGGGGAGCTGTTTTTT
TRBJ2-3 | - | 14 | TRBV5-1 | - | CASQLQEGADTQYF | TGCGCCAGTCAATTACAGGAGGGGGCAGATACGCAGTATTTT
TRBJ1-2 | TRBD1 | 13 | TRBV7-2 | - | CASSYSEGAGYTF | TGTGCCAGCAGCTATAGTGAGGGGGCAGGCTACACCTTC
TRBJ1-4 | - | 12 | TRBV7-9 | many | CASRLGGEKLFF | TGTGCCAGCAGGCTCGGAGGGGAAAAACTGTTTTTT
TRBJ2-5 | TRBD2 | 12 | TRBV15 | few | CATAGGSKTQYF | TGTGCCACCGCGGGGGGGAGCAAGACCCAGTACTTC
TRBJ1-2 | - | 15 | TRBV5-1 | - | CASSLGLYENYGYTF | TGCGCCAGCAGCTTGGGACTTTACGAAAACTATGGCTACACCTTC
TRBJ1-5 | - | 15 | TRBV6-5 | - | CASSKGGQVNQPQHF | TGTGCCAGCAGTAAGGGGGGCCAGGTCAATCAGCCCCAGCATTTT
TRBJ2-3 | - | 14 | TRBV28 | few | CASRSRVATDTQYF | TGTGCCAGCAGAAGCCGGGTCGCCACAGATACGCAGTATTTT